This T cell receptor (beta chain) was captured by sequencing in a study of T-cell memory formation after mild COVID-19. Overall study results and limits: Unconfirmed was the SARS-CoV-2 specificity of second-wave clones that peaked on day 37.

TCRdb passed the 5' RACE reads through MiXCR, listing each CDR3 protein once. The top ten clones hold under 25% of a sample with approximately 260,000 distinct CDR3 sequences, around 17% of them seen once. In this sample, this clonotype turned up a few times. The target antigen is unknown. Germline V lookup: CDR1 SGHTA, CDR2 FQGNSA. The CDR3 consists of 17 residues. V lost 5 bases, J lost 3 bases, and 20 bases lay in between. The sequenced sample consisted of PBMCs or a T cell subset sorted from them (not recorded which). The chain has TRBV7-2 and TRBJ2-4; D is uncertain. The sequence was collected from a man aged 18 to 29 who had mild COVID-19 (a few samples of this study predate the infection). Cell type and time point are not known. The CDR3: CASSLRSPRVGKNIQYF. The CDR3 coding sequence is TGTGCCAGCAGCCTCAGAAGCCCTAGGGTTGGCAAAAACATTCAGTACTTC.